This T cell receptor (beta chain) was recorded in a study of T cells after yellow fever vaccination. As TCR cDNA was made by 5'RACE template switching, a universal primer site and UMIs were added. From the 5' RACE reads, TCRdb called clonotypes with MiXCR, one entry per CDR3 protein. The data show under 100,000 distinct CDR3 sequences, 5.8% seen once. The CDR3 loop spans 17 amino acids. Losses at the gene ends were 1 base for V and 3 bases for J; bases not matched to a gene: 5. Germline lookup yields CDR1 MGHRA and CDR2 YSYEKL. The sample in question was CD8+ T cells sorted from PBMCs, obtained 10 days after the yellow fever booster vaccination. The rearrangement links TRBV4-1 to TRBJ2-3, with 12 bases matching TRBD2. This sequence was found in a man between 18 and 29 years old who received the YFV17D yellow fever vaccine. The CDR3 protein is CASSQGHLAGGTDTQYF. The CDR3 DNA is TGCGCCAGCAGCCAAGGCCACCTAGCGGGGGGGACAGATACGCAGTATTTT.